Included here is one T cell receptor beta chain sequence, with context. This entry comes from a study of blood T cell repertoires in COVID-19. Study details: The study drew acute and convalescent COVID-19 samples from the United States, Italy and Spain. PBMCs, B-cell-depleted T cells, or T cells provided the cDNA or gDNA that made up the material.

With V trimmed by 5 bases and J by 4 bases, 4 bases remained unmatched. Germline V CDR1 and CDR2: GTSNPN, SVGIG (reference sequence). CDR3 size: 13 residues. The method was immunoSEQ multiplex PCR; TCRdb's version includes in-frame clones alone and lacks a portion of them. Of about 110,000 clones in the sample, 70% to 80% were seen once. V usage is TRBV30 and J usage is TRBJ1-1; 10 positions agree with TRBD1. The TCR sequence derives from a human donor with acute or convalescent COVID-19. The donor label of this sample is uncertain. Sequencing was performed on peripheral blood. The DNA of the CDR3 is TGTGCCTGGCTGGGACAGGGGCCCACTGAAGCTTTCTTT. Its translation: CAWLGQGPTEAFF.